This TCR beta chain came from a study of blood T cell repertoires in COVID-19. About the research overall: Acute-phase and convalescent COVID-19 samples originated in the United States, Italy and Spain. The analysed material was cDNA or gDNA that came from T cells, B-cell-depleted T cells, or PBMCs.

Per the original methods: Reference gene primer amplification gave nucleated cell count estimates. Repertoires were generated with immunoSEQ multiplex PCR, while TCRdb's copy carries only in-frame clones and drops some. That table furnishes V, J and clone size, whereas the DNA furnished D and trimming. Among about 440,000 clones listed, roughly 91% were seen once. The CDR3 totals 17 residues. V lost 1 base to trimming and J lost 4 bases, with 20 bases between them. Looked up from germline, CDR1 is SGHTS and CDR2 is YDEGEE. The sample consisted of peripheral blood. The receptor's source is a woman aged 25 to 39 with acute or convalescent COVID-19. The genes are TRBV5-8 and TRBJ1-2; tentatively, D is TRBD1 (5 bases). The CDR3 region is CASSLRSWGVAPYGYTF. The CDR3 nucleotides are TGTGCCAGCAGCTTGAGGTCATGGGGGGTGGCCCCCTATGGCTACACCTTC.